The 7 T cell receptor beta chains below all came from one sample that was sequenced in a study of shared clonotypes between healthy human individuals. Clones were sequenced by immunoSEQ multiplex PCR, and TCRdb holds only the in-frame ones, with some missing. The profile shows over 2 million clones, over 85% of them singletons. The specimen sequenced was naive CD4+ T cells sorted from blood. Subset defined: CD45RA+ positively selected. These receptors all stem from a man aged 18 to 35 in good health.

The V call is TRBV7-9, the J call TRBJ2-3; TRBD2 matches 10 bases. The germline V gene encodes CDR1 SEHNR and CDR2 FQNEAQ (reference sequence). CDR3 size: 17 residues. V lost 1 base and J lost 1; bases outside the gene matches: 5. CDR3 region: CASSLGALAGGTDTQYF. CDR3 DNA sequence: TGTGCCAGCAGCTTAGGGGCCCTAGCGGGAGGCACAGATACGCAGTATTTT.

CDR3 amino acids: CASRLDRGFYEQYF. CDR3 bases: TGTGCCAGCAGGTTGGACAGGGGTTTCTACGAGCAGTACTTC. The chain is built from TRBV7-2 and TRBJ2-7; TRBD1 agrees at 9 bases. This CDR3 has 14 amino acids. The germline V gene encodes CDR1 SGHTA and CDR2 FQGNSA. The trim removed 6 bases at V and 3 bases at J, leaving 6 bases unmatched.

As for this clone: Other nucleotide sequences in the sample specify the same CDR3. This sequence joins TRBV5-6 and TRBJ2-7, with 8 positions matching TRBD1. The CDR3 runs to 14 residues. Germline trimming cut 4 bases from V and 2 bases from J; bases unmatched to any gene: 5. Germline-derived CDR1 and CDR2 are SGHDT and YYEEEE. CDR3 in amino acids: CASSPPGQAYEQYF. The CDR3 bases are TGTGCCAGCAGCCCTCCGGGACAGGCCTACGAGCAGTACTTC.

The chain recombines TRBV7-2 with TRBJ2-3; D uncertain. The germline CDR1 and CDR2 sequences are SGHTA and FQGNSA. Trimming took 2 bases from V and 6 from J, leaving 6 bases between them. This CDR3 has 12 amino acids. CDR3 nucleotide sequence: TGTGCCAGCAGCTTACTGATGGATACGCAGTATTTT. The encoded protein is CASSLLMDTQYF.

This clone is a singleton in its sample. The chain is built from TRBV4-3 and TRBJ1-4; D perhaps matches TRBD1 (5 bases). Germline-derived CDR1 and CDR2 are LGHNA and YSLEER. V lost 4 bases and J lost 8, with 26 bases in between. CDR3 size: 18 residues. CDR3 amino acids: CASSPGGGRRYATEKLFF. CDR3 nucleotide sequence: TGCGCCAGCAGCCCTGGGGGGGGGAGGCGATATGCCACAGAAAAACTGTTTTTT.

Points on this clone: The junction shows a germline mismatch at one end, possibly a read error. The rearrangement links TRBV7-8 to TRBJ1-6; maybe TRBD1 (6 bases). The CDR3 length is 16 residues. The germline gives CDR1 SGHVS, CDR2 FQNEAQ. The CDR3 here is CAISLKRGEYNSPLHF. The CDR3 DNA reads TGTGCCATCAGCTTAAAGAGGGGGGAATATAATTCACCCCTCCACTTT.

This chain connects TRBV19 to TRBJ1-5, with 7 bases identical to TRBD1. Germline CDR1 LNHDA, CDR2 SQIVND (reference sequence). With V trimmed by 1 base and J by 7 bases, 4 bases remained unmatched. The CDR3 covers 14 residues. The DNA of the CDR3 is TGTGCCAGTAGTATAGGAGCGGACAGGCAGCCCCAGCATTTT. Its protein product is CASSIGADRQPQHF.